These T cell receptor beta chains were read from a single sample in a study of OX40 agonist ivuxolimab in advanced cancers. Libraries were prepared by immunoSEQ multiplex PCR; TCRdb keeps only in-frame clonotypes and omits some of them. The sample includes approximately 40,000 clones, 92% seen only once; the top ten take less than 9.5%. The sequences come from CD4+ or CD8+ T cells sorted from blood, collected in a trial of the OX40 agonist ivuxolimab. The receptor source for this set is an adult with an advanced solid tumor such as melanoma, head and neck, liver or kidney cancer. CDR3s include the opening cysteine and the closing phenylalanine or tryptophan. The D gene is left open where the match is weak. The size of a clone is reported for some rows only, either as once, few or many, or as a class for expanded clones.

d_gene	abundance	v_gene	j_gene	CDR3aa	CDR3nt
TRBD2	.	TRBV6-5	TRBJ2-1	CASVAGGPSGNEQFF	TGTGCCAGCGTTGCGGGAGGGCCGAGCGGCAATGAGCAGTTCTTC
.	.	TRBV7-3	TRBJ2-1	CASSSPTHSYNEQFF	TGTGCCAGCAGCTCCCCAACTCACTCCTACAATGAGCAGTTCTTC
TRBD2	few	TRBV9	TRBJ2-1	CASSAAGTSETNEQFF	TGTGCCAGCAGCGCCGCCGGGACTAGCGAGACGAATGAGCAGTTCTTC
.	.	TRBV25-1	TRBJ2-1	CASRAGWGDEQFF	TGTGCCAGCCGGGCCGGATGGGGCGATGAGCAGTTCTTC
TRBD1	.	TRBV6-6	TRBJ1-1	CASTRDRGPWTEAFF	TGTGCCAGCACCCGGGACAGGGGTCCGTGGACTGAAGCTTTCTTT
.	.	TRBV19	TRBJ1-1	CASGQSMNTEAFF	TGTGCCAGTGGCCAGAGCATGAACACTGAAGCTTTCTTT
TRBD2	.	TRBV7-2	TRBJ2-6	CASSLVPGGSGANVLTF	TGTGCCAGCAGCTTAGTTCCGGGAGGTTCTGGGGCCAACGTCCTGACTTTC
.	.	TRBV7-3	TRBJ2-3	CASSLTGSTDTQYF	TGTGCCAGCAGCTTAACGGGGAGCACAGATACGCAGTATTTT
.	few	TRBV5-5	TRBJ1-2	CASSFHPGDGYTF	TGTGCCAGCAGTTTTCACCCGGGCGATGGCTACACCTTC
.	.	TRBV30	TRBJ2-2	CAWSVFPVNTGELFF	TGTGCCTGGAGTGTATTCCCCGTGAACACCGGGGAGCTGTTTTTT
TRBD2	.	TRBV4-1	TRBJ2-1	CASSGRSLSGIQFF	TGCGCCAGCAGCGGGCGGTCCCTTAGCGGGATACAGTTCTTC
TRBD1	once	TRBV6-6	TRBJ1-2	CASSYPLQGEYGYTF	TGTGCCAGCAGTTACCCCCTCCAGGGGGAGTATGGCTACACCTTC
TRBD1	.	TRBV7-9	TRBJ1-4	CASSFAGQGIPNEKLFF	TGTGCCAGCAGCTTCGCGGGACAGGGGATTCCTAATGAAAAACTGTTTTTT
TRBD2	.	TRBV5-4	TRBJ2-1	CASSLRREVENEQFF	TGTGCCAGCAGCTTGAGACGGGAGGTCGAAAATGAGCAGTTCTTC
.	.	TRBV7-9	TRBJ2-3	CASSLFSAEDTDTQYF	TGTGCCAGCAGCTTATTCTCTGCAGAGGATACAGATACGCAGTATTTT
TRBD2	.	TRBV13	TRBJ2-3	CASSLEREGLTPTSTDTQYF	TGTGCCAGCAGCCTCGAGCGGGAGGGTTTAACACCCACTAGCACAGATACGCAGTATTTT
.	.	TRBV9	TRBJ2-5	CASGAPGASSGETQYF	TGTGCCAGCGGCGCTCCGGGGGCTAGCAGTGGAGAGACCCAGTACTTC
.	.	TRBV19	TRBJ2-1	CASSETGVEQFF	TGTGCCAGTAGTGAGACGGGAGTTGAGCAGTTCTTC
.	.	TRBV4-3	TRBJ1-2	CASSQDRTLLNYGYTF	TGCGCCAGCAGCCAAGACAGGACACTGCTGAACTATGGCTACACCTTC
TRBD1	.	TRBV10-2	TRBJ1-4	CASSETGGAEKLFF	TGCGCCAGCAGTGAGACAGGGGGCGCGGAAAAACTGTTTTTT
TRBD1	few	TRBV4-2	TRBJ2-1	CASSSTGSREQFF	TGTGCCAGCAGCTCGACAGGGAGCCGGGAGCAGTTCTTC
.	.	TRBV6-5	TRBJ2-7	CASSYQGSSIYEQYF	TGTGCCAGCAGTTACCAGGGAAGCTCAATCTACGAGCAGTACTTC
.	.	TRBV19	TRBJ2-1	CASSMDFLGNEQFF	TGTGCCAGTAGTATGGACTTTTTAGGCAATGAGCAGTTCTTC
.	.	TRBV29-1	TRBJ1-1	CSVEGSSLNTEAFF	TGCAGCGTTGAAGGGAGTTCACTGAACACTGAAGCTTTCTTT
.	.	TRBV9	TRBJ2-1	CASSGSTTEQFF	TGTGCCAGCAGCGGCAGCACTACTGAGCAGTTCTTC
.	.	TRBV13	TRBJ2-1	CASSLGGPGLREQFF	TGTGCCAGCAGCTTGGGGGGCCCCGGGTTACGGGAGCAGTTCTTC
.	.	TRBV6-5	TRBJ1-2	CASSFRTNYGYTF	TGTGCCAGCAGTTTCCGCACTAACTATGGCTACACCTTC
.	.	TRBV9	TRBJ2-1	CASSGRGNEQFF	TGTGCCAGCAGCGGCCGGGGAAATGAGCAGTTCTTC
TRBD2	.	TRBV28	TRBJ2-3	CASSLAGVKADTQYF	TGTGCCAGCAGTTTAGCGGGAGTCAAGGCAGATACGCAGTATTTT
.	once	TRBV5-6	TRBJ2-5	CASSLRGGTQYF	TGTGCCAGCAGCTTAAGGGGGGGGACCCAGTACTTC
TRBD2	.	TRBV11-2	TRBJ2-1	CASSLHTSGIMDEQFF	TGTGCCAGCAGTTTACACACTAGCGGGATAATGGATGAGCAGTTCTTC
TRBD2	once	TRBV4-3	TRBJ2-3	CASSQGTSGISTDTQYF	TGCGCCAGCAGCCAAGGGACTAGCGGGATAAGCACAGATACGCAGTATTTT
.	once	TRBV6-1	TRBJ2-1	CASSGFTYNEQFF	TGTGCCAGCAGTGGCTTTACCTACAATGAGCAGTTCTTC
.	.	TRBV28	TRBJ1-1	CASSPLRGVPGHWDTEAFF	TGTGCCAGCAGCCCCCTACGGGGGGTACCGGGCCACTGGGACACTGAAGCTTTCTTT
.	.	TRBV7-6	TRBJ2-3	CASSFGPRPPDTQYF	TGTGCCAGCAGCTTTGGACCTAGGCCTCCCGATACGCAGTATTTT
.	.	TRBV9	TRBJ2-7	CASSVAEVSEQYF	TGTGCCAGCAGCGTAGCTGAAGTATCCGAGCAGTACTTC
.	.	TRBV7-9	TRBJ2-4	CASSLGPLDRAKNIQYF	TGTGCCAGCAGCTTAGGACCCTTGGACAGAGCCAAAAACATTCAGTACTTC
.	.	TRBV7-2	TRBJ2-7	CASSFAYEQYF	TGTGCCAGCAGCTTTGCCTACGAGCAGTACTTC
.	.	TRBV5-4	TRBJ2-5	CASSSREQETQYF	TGTGCCAGCAGTTCCCGCGAGCAAGAGACCCAGTACTTC
.	.	TRBV4-1	TRBJ2-5	CASSQTGLNQETQYF	TGCGCCAGCAGCCAAACGGGGCTTAACCAAGAGACCCAGTACTTC
.	.	TRBV28	TRBJ2-7	CASSISGGYEQYF	TGTGCCAGCAGCATAAGTGGCGGCTACGAGCAGTACTTC
TRBD2	.	TRBV7-2	TRBJ2-3	CASSLALAGYEDTQYF	TGTGCCAGCAGCTTAGCCCTAGCGGGATATGAAGATACGCAGTATTTT
TRBD1	few	TRBV6-4	TRBJ2-3	CASSEAGTGGTDTQYF	TGTGCCAGCAGTGAGGCCGGGACAGGGGGCACAGATACGCAGTATTTT
.	.	TRBV19	TRBJ2-5	CASNQGETQYF	TGTGCCAGTAATCAAGGAGAGACCCAGTACTTC
.	.	TRBV6-1	TRBJ1-5	CASSRYRVGYQPQHF	TGTGCCAGCAGCCGATACAGGGTAGGTTATCAGCCCCAGCATTTT
TRBD1	.	TRBV9	TRBJ1-2	CASSVARQGTYGYTF	TGTGCCAGCAGCGTAGCGAGACAGGGTACCTATGGCTACACCTTC
.	.	TRBV19	TRBJ2-1	CASSEVEFYNEQFF	TGTGCCAGTAGTGAAGTGGAATTCTACAATGAGCAGTTCTTC